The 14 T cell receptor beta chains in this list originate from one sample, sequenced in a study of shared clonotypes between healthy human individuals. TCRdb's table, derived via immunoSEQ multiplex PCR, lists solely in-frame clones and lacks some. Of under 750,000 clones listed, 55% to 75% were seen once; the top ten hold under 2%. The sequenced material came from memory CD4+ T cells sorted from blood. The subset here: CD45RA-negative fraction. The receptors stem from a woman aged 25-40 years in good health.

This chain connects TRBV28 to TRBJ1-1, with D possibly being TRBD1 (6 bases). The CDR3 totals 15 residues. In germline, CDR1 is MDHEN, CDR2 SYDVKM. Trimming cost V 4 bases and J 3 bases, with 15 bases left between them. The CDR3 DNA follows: TGTGCCAGCAGTTCGCTTAGGGGGTTGCACACTGAAGCTTTCTTT. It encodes CASSSLRGLHTEAFF. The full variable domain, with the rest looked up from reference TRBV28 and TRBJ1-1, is DVKVTQSSRYLVKRTGEKVFLECVQDMDHENMFWYRQDPGLGLRLIYFSYDVKMKEKGDIPEGYSVSREKKERFSLILESASTNQTSMYLCASSSLRGLHTEAFFGQGTRLTVV.

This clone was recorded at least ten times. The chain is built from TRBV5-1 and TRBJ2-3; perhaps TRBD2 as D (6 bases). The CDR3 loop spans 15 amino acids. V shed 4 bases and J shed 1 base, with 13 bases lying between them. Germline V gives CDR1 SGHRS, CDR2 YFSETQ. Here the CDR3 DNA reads TGCGCCAGCAGCGTGGGACTTTCACGCACAGATACGCAGTATTTT. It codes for CASSVGLSRTDTQYF.

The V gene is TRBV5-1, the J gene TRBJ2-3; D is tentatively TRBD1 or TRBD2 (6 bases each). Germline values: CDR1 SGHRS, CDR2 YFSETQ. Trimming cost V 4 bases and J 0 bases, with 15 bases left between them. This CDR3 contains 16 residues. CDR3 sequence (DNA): TGCGCCAGCAGCCCGGGGGCCGGGGCTAGCACAGATACGCAGTATTTT. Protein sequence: CASSPGAGASTDTQYF. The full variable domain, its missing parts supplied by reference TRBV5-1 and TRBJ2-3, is KAGVTQTPRYLIKTRGQQVTLSCSPISGHRSVSWYQQTPGQGLQFLFEYFSETQRNKGNFPGRFSGRQFSNSRSEMNVSTLELGDSALYLCASSPGAGASTDTQYFGPGTRLTVL.

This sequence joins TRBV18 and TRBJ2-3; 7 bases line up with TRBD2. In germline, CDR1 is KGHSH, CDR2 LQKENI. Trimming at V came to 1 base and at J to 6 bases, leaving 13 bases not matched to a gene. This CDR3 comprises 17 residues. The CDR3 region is CASSPQRTSRGVDTQYF. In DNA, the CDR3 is TGTGCCAGCTCACCACAAAGGACTAGTCGAGGCGTTGATACGCAGTATTTT.

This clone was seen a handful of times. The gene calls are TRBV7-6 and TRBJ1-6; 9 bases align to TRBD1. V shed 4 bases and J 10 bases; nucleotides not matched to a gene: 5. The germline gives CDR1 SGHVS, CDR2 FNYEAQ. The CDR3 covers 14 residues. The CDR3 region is CASSWDREGSPLHF. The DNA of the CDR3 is TGTGCCAGCAGCTGGGACAGGGAAGGCTCACCCCTCCACTTT.

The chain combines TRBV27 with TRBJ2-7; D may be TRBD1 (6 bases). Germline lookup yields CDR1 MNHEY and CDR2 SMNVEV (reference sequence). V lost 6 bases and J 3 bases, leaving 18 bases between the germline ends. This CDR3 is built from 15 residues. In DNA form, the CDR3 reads TGTGCCAGCAGACCCCGCAGGGGTACGAACTACGAGCAGTACTTC. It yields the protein CASRPRRGTNYEQYF.

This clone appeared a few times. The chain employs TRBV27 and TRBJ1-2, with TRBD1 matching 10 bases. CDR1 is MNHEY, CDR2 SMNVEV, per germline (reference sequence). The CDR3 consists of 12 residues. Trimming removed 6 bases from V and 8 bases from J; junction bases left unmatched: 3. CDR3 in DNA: TGTGCCAGCAGCGGACAGGGGGAGGGCTACACCTTC. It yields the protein CASSGQGEGYTF.

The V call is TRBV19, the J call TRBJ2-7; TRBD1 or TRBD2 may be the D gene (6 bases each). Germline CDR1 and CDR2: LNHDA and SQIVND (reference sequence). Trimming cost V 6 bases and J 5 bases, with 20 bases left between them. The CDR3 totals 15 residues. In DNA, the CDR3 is TGTGCCAGTAGAAAGGGGGGCGGCGGTTTTGACGAGCAGTACTTC. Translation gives CASRKGGGGFDEQYF.

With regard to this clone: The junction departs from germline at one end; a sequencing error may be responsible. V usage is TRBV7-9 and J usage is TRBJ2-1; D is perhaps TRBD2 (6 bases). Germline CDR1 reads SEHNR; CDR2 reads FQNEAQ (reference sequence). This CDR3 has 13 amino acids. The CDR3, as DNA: TGTGCCAGCAGCCTAGCGAAGGGAAATGAGCAGTTCTTC. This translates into CASSLAKGNEQFF. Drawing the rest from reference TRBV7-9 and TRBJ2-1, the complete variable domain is DTGVSQNPRHKITKRGQNVTFRCDPISEHNRLYWYRQTLGQGPEFLTYFQNEAQLEKSRLLSDRFSAERPKGSFSTLEIQRTEQGDSAMYLCASSLAKGNEQFFGPGTRLTVL.

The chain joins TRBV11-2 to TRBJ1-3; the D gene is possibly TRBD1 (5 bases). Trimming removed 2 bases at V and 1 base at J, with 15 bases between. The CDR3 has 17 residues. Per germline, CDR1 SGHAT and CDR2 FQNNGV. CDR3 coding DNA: TGTGCCAGCAGCTTAATGGGACTTACTCTATCTGGAAACACCATATATTTT. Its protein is CASSLMGLTLSGNTIYF.

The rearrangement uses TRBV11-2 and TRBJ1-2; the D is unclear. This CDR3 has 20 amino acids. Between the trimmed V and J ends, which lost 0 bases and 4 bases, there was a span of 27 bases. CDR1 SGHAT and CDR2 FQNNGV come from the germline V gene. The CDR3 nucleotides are TGTGCCAGCAGCTTAGATTCTTTTGCAAGTACGGGAGAAATTGCCTATGGCTACACCTTC. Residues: CASSLDSFASTGEIAYGYTF.

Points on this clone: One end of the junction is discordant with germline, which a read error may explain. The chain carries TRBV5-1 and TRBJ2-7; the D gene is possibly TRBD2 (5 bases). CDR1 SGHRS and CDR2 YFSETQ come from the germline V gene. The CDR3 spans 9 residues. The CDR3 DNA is TGCGCCAGCAGCTTGGAATCGGGGTTC. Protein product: CASSLESGF.

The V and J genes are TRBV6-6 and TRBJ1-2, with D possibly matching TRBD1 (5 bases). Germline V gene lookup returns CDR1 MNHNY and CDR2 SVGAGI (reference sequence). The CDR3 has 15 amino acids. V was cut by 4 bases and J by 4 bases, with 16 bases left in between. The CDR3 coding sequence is TGTGCCAGCAGTTTACAGGAAAGTTCTATCTATGGCTACACCTTC. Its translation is CASSLQESSIYGYTF.

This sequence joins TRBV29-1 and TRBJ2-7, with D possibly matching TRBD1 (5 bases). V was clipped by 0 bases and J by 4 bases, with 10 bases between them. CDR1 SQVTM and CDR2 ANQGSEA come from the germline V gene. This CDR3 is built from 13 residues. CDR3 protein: CSVEDQGVYEQYF. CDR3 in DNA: TGCAGCGTTGAAGATCAGGGTGTATACGAGCAGTACTTC.